Included here is one TCR beta chain sequence, with context. Its antigen is still unknown. The entry originates in a study of T cells after yellow fever vaccination. Study at large: SMART-Seq v4 Ultra Low Input served to prepare low-cell-number fractions. Study-level points and caveats: Among primary-vaccination clones, most reappeared after the booster, at 96% for CD4 and more than 75% for CD8. Though it reached lower strength, the secondary response hit its peak faster, day 5 versus 15.

TCRdb re-derived calls from the 5' RACE reads in MiXCR, one entry per CDR3 protein. The repertoire holds 500,000 to 650,000 distinct CDR3 sequences, with about 12% as singletons. The CDR3 covers 15 residues. V was pared by 4 bases and J by 6 bases, with 7 bases of the junction left unmatched. The germline gives CDR1 SGHRS, CDR2 YFSETQ. The sequencing here drew on PBMCs, taken on the day of the yellow fever booster vaccination. J is TRBJ2-3 and V is TRBV5-1; 11 bases are a match to TRBD1. The source of this sequence is a man aged 30 to 39 who received the YFV17D yellow fever vaccine. The CDR3 spells CASSTWDRGSDTQYF. DNA for the CDR3: TGCGCCAGCAGCACGTGGGACAGGGGGTCTGATACGCAGTATTTT.